The present T cell receptor (beta chain) was sequenced within a study of blood T cell repertoires in COVID-19. Study-wide background: T cells, B-cell-depleted T cells, or PBMCs supplied cDNA or gDNA.

As originally analysed: Estimates of nucleated cell counts were drawn from the amplification of reference gene primers. Here immunoSEQ multiplex PCR was the method, and the copy in TCRdb shows in-frame clones only, minus some. V and J calls and clone size are those listed in that table; D and trimming were worked out from the DNA. The table includes some 350,000 clones, over 75% detected once. All enrollees were about 18 to 100 years old and from 20 to 30 US areas. Participant reports of clinical history set cohort assignment. The CDR3 is made up of 17 amino acids. V was pared by 0 bases and J by 4 bases, with 15 bases between. Germline lookup yields CDR1 SGHTA and CDR2 FQGTGA.

J is TRBJ2-2 and V is TRBV7-3; D is possibly TRBD1 (6 bases). The origin of this receptor is a woman in her twenties or thirties who had recovered from COVID-19. Sequenced: PBMCs or T cells enriched from blood (not recorded which). The CDR3 DNA follows: TGTGCCAGCAGCTTAACCACTTACAGGGAGACCACCGGGGAGCTGTTTTTT. Translation: CASSLTTYRETTGELFF. The variable domain in full, with the rest retrieved from reference TRBV7-3 and TRBJ2-2, is GAGVSQTPSNKVTEKGKYVELRCDPISGHTALYWYRQSLGQGPEFLIYFQGTGAADDSGLPNDRFFAVRPEGSVSTLKIQRTERGDSAVYLCASSLTTYRETTGELFFGEGSRLTVL.